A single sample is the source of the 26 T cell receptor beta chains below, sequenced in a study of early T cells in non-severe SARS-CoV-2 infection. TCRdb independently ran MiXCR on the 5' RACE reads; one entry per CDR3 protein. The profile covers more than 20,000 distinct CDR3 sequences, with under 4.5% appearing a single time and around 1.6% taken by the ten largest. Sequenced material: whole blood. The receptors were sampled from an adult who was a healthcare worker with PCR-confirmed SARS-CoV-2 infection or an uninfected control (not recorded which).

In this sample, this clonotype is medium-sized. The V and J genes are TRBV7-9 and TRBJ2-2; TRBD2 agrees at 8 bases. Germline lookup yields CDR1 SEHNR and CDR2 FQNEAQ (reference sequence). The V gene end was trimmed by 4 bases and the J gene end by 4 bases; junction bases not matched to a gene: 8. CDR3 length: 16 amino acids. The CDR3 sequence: CASSSSLGGATGELFF. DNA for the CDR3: TGTGCCAGCAGCTCGAGTCTCGGGGGGGCCACCGGGGAGCTGTTTTTT. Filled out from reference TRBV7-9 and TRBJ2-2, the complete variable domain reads DTGVSQNPRHKITKRGQNVTFRCDPISEHNRLYWYRQTLGQGPEFLTYFQNEAQLEKSRLLSDRFSAERPKGSFSTLEIQRTEQGDSAMYLCASSSSLGGATGELFFGEGSRLTVL.

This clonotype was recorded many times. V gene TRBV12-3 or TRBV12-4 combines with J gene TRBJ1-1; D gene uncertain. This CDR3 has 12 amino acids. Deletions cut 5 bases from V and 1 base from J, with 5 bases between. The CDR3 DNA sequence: TGTGCCAGCAGTATTAAGAACACTGAAGCTTTCTTT. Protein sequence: CASSIKNTEAFF.

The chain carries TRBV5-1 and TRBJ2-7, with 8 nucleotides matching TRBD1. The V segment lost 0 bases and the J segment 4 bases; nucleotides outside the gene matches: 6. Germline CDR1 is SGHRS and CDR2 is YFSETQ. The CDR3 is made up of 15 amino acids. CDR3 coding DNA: TGCGCCAGCAGCTTGGCGGCCGGGGACAGGTACGAGCAGTACTTC. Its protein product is CASSLAAGDRYEQYF.

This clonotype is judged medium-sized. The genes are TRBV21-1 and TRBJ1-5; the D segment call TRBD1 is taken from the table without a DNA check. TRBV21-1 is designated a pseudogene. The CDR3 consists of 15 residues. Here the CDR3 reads CASSKGGATHQPQHF. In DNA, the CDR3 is TGTGCCAGCAGCAAAGGGGGGGCTACTCATCAGCCCCAGCATTTT.

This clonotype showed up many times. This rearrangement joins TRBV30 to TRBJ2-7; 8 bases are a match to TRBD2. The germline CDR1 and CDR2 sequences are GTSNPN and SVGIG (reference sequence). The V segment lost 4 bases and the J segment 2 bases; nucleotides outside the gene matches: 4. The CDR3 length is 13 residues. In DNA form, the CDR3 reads TGTGCCTGGAATGGACTAGCAACCTACGAGCAGTACTTC. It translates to CAWNGLATYEQYF.

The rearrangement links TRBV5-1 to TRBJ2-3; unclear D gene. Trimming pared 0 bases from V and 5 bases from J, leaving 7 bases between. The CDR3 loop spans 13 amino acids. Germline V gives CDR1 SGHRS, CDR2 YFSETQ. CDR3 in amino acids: CASSLAPRDTQYF. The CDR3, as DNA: TGCGCCAGCAGCTTGGCCCCCCGAGATACGCAGTATTTT.

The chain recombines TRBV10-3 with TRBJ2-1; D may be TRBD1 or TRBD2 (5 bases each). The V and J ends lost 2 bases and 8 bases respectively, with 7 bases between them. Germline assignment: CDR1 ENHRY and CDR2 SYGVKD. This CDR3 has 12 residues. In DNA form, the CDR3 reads TGTGCCATCAGTGAGCTGGGGGATGAGCAGTTCTTC. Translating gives CAISELGDEQFF.

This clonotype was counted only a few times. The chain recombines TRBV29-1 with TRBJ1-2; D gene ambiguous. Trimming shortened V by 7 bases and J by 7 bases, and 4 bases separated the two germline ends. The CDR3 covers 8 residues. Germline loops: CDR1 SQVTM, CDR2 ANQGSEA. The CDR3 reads CSDGGYTF. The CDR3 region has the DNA TGCAGCGACGGTGGCTACACCTTC.

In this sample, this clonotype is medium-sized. The CDR3 reads CASSVAPTIQFGDGYTF. DNA for the CDR3: TGTGCCAGCAGCGTAGCCCCGACCATACAGTTCGGTGATGGCTACACCTTC. The chain combines TRBV9 with TRBJ1-2; unclear D gene. Trimming took 0 bases from V and 6 from J, leaving 21 bases between them. The CDR3 is 17 amino acids. Germline-derived CDR1 and CDR2 are SGDLS and YYNGEE.

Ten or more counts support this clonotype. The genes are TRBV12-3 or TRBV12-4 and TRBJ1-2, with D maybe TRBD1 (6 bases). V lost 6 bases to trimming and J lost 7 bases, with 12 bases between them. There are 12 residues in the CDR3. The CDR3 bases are TGTGCCAGCAGCCTTAAAGGGGGTGGCTACACCTTC. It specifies CASSLKGGGYTF.

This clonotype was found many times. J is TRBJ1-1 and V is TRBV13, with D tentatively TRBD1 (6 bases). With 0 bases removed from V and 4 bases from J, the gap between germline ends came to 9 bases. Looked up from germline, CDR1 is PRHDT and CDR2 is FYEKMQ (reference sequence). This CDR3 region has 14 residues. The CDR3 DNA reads TGTGCCAGCAGCTTAGGACAGGGTGCCACTGAAGCTTTCTTT. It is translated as CASSLGQGATEAFF.

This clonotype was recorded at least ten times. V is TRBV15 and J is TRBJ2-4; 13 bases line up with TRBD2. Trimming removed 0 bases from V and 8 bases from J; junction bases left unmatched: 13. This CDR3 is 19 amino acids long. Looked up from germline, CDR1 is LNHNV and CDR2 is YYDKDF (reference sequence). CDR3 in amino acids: CATSRDPPGTSGASHIQYF. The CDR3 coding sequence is TGTGCCACCAGCAGAGATCCCCCCGGGACTAGCGGGGCGAGTCACATTCAGTACTTC.

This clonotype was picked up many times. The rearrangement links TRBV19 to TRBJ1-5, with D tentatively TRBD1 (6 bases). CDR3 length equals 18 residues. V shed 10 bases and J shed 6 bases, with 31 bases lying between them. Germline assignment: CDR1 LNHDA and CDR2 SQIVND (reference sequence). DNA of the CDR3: TGTGCCACCTTAGGAGGGGAATCGGCGGGGGGCGCGGGTCAGCCCCAGCATTTT. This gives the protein CATLGGESAGGAGQPQHF.

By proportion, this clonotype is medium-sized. This CDR3 is CASSLDLAPTRTGELFF. DNA of the CDR3: TGTGCCAGCAGCTTAGATCTGGCACCTACACGGACCGGGGAGCTGTTTTTT. This rearrangement joins TRBV11-2 to TRBJ2-2, with D hard to call. From germline, CDR1 is SGHAT and CDR2 FQNNGV. Deletions cut 0 bases from V and 5 bases from J, with 16 bases between. The CDR3 has 17 amino acids.

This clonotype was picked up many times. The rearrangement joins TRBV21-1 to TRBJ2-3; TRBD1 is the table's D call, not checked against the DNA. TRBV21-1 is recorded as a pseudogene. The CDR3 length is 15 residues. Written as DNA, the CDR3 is TGTGCCAGCAGCCCCCGGGGCGCGGGGGTAGATACGCAGTATTTT. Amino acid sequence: CASSPRGAGVDTQYF.

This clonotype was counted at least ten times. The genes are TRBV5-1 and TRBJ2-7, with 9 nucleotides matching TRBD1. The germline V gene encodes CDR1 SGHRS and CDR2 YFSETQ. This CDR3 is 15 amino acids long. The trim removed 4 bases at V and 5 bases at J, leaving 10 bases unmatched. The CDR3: CASSRPGTGLHEQYF. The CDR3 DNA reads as TGCGCCAGCAGCCGCCCCGGGACAGGGCTGCACGAGCAGTACTTC.

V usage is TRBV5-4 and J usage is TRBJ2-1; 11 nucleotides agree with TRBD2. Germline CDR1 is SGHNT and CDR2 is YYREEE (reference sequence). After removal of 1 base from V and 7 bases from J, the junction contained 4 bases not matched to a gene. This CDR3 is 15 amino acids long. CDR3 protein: CASSLSSGGRNEQFF. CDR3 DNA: TGTGCCAGCAGCTTGTCTAGCGGGGGGCGGAATGAGCAGTTCTTC. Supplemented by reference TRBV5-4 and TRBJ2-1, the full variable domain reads ETGVTQSPTHLIKTRGQQVTLRCSSQSGHNTVSWYQQALGQGPQFIFQYYREEENGRGNFPPRFSGLQFPNYSSELNVNALELDDSALYLCASSLSSGGRNEQFFGPGTRLTVL.

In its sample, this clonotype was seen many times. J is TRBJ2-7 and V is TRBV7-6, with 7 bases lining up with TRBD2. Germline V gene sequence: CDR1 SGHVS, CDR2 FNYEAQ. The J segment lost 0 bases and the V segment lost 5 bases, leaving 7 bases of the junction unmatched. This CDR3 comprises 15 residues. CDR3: CASSPLPGGSYEQYF. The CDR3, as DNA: TGTGCCAGCAGCCCGCTCCCGGGGGGCTCCTACGAGCAGTACTTC. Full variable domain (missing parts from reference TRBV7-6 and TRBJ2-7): GAGVSQSPRYKVTKRGQDVALRCDPISGHVSLYWYRQALGQGPEFLTYFNYEAQQDKSGLPNDRFSAERPEGSISTLTIQRTEQRDSAMYRCASSPLPGGSYEQYFGPGTRLTVT.

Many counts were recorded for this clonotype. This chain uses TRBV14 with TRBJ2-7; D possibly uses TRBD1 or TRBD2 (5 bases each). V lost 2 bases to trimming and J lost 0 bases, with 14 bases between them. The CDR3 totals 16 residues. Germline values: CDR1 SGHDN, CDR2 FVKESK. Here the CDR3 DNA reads TGTGCCAGCAGCCAATTTCGGGGCCTGAGCTCCTACGAGCAGTACTTC. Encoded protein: CASSQFRGLSSYEQYF.

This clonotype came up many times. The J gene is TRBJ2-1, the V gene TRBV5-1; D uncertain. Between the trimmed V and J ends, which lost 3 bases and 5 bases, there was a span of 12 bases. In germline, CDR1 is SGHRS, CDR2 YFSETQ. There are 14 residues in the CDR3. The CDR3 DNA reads TGCGCCAGCAGCTCTGGGATTGTACACAATGAGCAGTTCTTC. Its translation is CASSSGIVHNEQFF.

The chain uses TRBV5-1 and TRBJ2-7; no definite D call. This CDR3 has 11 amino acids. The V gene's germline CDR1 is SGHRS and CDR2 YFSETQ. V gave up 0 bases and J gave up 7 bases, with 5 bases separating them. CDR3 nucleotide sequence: TGCGCCAGCAGCTTGGAAGATGAGCAGTACTTC. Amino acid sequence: CASSLEDEQYF.

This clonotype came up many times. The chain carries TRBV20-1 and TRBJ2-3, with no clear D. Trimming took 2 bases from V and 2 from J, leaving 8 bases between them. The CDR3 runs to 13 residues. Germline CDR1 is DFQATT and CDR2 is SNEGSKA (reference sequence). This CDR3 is CSARHLLTDTQYF. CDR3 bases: TGCAGTGCTAGACACCTACTCACAGATACGCAGTATTTT.

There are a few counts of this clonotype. For the CDR3, the DNA is TGCAGCGGATTTGGGAATGAGCAGTTCTTC. Translation: CSGFGNEQFF. The rearrangement links TRBV29-1 to TRBJ2-1; the D is unclear. This CDR3 contains 10 residues. Germline loops: CDR1 SQVTM, CDR2 ANQGSEA. Trimming took 7 bases from V and 7 from J, leaving 8 bases between them.

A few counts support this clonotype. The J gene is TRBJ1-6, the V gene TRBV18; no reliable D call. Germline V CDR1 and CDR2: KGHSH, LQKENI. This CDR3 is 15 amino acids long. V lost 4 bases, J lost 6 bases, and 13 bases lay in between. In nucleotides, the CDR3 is TGTGCCAGCTCACTAGGACCGAGCGTTAATTCACCCCTCCACTTT. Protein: CASSLGPSVNSPLHF. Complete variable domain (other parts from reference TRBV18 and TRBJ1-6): NAGVMQNPRHLVRRRGQEARLRCSPMKGHSHVYWYRQLPEEGLKFMVYLQKENIIDESGMPKERFSAEFPKEGPSILRIQQVVRGDSAAYFCASSLGPSVNSPLHFGNGTRLTVT.

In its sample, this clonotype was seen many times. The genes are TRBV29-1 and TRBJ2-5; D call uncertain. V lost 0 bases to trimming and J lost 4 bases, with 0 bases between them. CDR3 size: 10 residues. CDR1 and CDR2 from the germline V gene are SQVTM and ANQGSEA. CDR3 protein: CSVEEETQYF. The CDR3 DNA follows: TGCAGCGTTGAAGAAGAGACCCAGTACTTC. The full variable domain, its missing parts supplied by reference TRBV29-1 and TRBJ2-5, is SAVISQKPSRDICQRGTSLTIQCQVDSQVTMMFWYRQQPGQSLTLIATANQGSEATYESGFVIDKFPISRPNLTFSTLTVSNMSPEDSSIYLCSVEEETQYFGPGTRLLVL.

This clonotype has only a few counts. The CDR3 is CSARVLRKEGRENLFF. In DNA form, the CDR3 reads TGCAGTGCTAGAGTGTTAAGGAAAGAAGGGAGGGAGAATCTGTTCTTC. The chain employs TRBV20-1 and TRBJ2-1; 7 bases are a match to TRBD2. Trimming removed 1 base from V and 15 bases from J; junction bases left unmatched: 21. CDR1 and CDR2 from the germline V gene are DFQATT and SNEGSKA (reference sequence). The CDR3 is made up of 16 amino acids.